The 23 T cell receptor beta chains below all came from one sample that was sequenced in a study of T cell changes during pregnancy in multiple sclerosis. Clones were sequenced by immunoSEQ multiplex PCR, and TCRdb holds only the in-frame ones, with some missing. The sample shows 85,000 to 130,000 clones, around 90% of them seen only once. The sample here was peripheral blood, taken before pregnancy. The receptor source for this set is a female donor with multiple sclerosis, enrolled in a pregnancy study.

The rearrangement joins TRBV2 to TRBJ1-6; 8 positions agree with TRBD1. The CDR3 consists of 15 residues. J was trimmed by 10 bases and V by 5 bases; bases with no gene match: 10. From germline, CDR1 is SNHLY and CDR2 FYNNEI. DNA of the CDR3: TGTGCCAGCAGTCCCAGGGGGCGGTTTGGATCACCCCTCCACTTT. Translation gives CASSPRGRFGSPLHF.

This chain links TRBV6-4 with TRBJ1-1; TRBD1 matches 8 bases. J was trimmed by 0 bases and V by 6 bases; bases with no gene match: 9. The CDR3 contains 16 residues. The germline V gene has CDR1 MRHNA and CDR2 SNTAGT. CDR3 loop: CASSASPGQVNTEAFF. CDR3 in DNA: TGTGCCAGCAGCGCATCCCCGGGACAGGTGAACACTGAAGCTTTCTTT.

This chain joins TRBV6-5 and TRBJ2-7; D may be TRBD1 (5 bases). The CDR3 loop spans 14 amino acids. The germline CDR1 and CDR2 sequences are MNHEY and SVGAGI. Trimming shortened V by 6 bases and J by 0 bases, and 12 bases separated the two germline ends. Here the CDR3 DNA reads TGTGCCAGCAGGAATAGGCAGGGCTCCTACGAGCAGTACTTC. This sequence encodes CASRNRQGSYEQYF.

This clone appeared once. CDR3: CASSLALRGRDNTEAFF. CDR3 nucleotides: TGTGCCAGCAGCTTGGCCTTAAGGGGGCGTGACAACACTGAAGCTTTCTTT. The J gene is TRBJ1-1, the V gene TRBV5-6, with 7 bases matching TRBD1. From germline, CDR1 is SGHDT and CDR2 YYEEEE. V trimming: 0 bases; J trimming: 2 bases; junction bases outside the gene matches: 10. The CDR3 spans 17 residues. The full variable domain, with the rest looked up from reference TRBV5-6 and TRBJ1-1, is DAGVTQSPTHLIKTRGQQVTLRCSPKSGHDTVSWYQQALGQGPQFIFQYYEEEERQRGNFPDRFSGHQFPNYSSELNVNALLLGDSALYLCASSLALRGRDNTEAFFGQGTRLTVV.

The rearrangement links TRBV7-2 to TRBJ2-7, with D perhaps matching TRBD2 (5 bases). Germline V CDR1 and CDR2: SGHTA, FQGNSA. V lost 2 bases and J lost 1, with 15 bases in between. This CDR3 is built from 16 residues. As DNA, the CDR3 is TGTGCCAGCAGCTTAACATCTAGCATAGCGTCCTACGAGCAGTACTTC. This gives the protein CASSLTSSIASYEQYF.

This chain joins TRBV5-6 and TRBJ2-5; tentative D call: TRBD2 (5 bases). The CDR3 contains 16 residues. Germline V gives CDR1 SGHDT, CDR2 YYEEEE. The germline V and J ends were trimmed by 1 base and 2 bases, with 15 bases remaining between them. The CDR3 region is CASSLWKGETQETQYF. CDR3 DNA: TGTGCCAGCAGCTTGTGGAAGGGAGAGACGCAAGAGACCCAGTACTTC.

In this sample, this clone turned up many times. CDR3 in DNA: TGTGCCAGCAGTGAAGGGACTAGCGGGAACAATGAGCAGTTCTTC. Encoded protein: CASSEGTSGNNEQFF. This chain links TRBV6-4 with TRBJ2-1; 13 nucleotides line up with TRBD2. Trimming cost V 3 bases and J 5 bases; bases outside gene matches: 1. CDR1 and CDR2 (germline): MRHNA, SNTAGT. This CDR3 has 15 residues.

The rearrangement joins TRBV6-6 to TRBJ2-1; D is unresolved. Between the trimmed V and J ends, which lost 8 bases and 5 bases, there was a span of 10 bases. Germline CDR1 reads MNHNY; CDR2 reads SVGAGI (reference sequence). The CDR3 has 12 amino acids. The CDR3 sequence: CASEGGNNEQFF. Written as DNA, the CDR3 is TGTGCCAGCGAAGGCGGAAACAATGAGCAGTTCTTC.

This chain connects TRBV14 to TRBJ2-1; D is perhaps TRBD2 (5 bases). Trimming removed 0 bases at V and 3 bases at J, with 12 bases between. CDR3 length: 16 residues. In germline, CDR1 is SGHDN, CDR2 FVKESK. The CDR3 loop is CASSQDIATYYNEQFF. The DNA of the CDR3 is TGTGCCAGCAGCCAAGATATAGCGACCTACTACAATGAGCAGTTCTTC.

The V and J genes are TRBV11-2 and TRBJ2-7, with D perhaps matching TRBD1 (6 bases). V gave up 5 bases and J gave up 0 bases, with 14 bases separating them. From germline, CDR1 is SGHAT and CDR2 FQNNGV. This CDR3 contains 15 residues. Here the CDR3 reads CASSNRWTVSYEQYF. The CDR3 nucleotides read TGTGCCAGCAGCAATCGGTGGACAGTCTCCTACGAGCAGTACTTC.

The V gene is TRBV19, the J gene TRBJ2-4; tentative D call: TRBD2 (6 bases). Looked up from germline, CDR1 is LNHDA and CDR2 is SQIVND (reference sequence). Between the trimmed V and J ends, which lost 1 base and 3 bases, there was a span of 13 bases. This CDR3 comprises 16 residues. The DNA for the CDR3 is TGTGCCAGTAGTATAGGGGTGGGGGGAATCAAAAACATTCAGTACTTC. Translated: CASSIGVGGIKNIQYF.

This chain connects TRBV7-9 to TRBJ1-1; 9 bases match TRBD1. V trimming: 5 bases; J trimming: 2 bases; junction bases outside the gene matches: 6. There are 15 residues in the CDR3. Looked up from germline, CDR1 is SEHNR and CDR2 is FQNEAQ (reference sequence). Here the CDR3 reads CASSMPDRGNTEAFF. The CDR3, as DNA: TGTGCCAGCAGCATGCCGGACAGGGGTAACACTGAAGCTTTCTTT.

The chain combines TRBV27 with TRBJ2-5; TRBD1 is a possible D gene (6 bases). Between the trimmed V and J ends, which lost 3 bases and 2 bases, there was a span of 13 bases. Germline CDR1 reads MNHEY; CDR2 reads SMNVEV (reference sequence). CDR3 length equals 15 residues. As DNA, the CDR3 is TGTGCCAGCAGTTTTCTCCCGACAGGACAAGAGACCCAGTACTTC. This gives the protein CASSFLPTGQETQYF.

CDR3 DNA sequence: TGTGCCAGCAGCTTACGACAGAGGCTAGCCAAAAACATTCAGTACTTC. This sequence encodes CASSLRQRLAKNIQYF. The chain has TRBV7-8 and TRBJ2-4, with D perhaps TRBD1 (5 bases). V was pared by 2 bases and J by 0 bases, with 11 bases between. CDR1 is SGHVS, CDR2 FQNEAQ, per germline. The CDR3 totals 16 residues.

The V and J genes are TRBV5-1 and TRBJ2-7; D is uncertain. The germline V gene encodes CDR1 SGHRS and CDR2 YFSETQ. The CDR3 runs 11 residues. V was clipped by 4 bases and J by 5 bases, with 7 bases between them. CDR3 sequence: CASSGQNEQYF. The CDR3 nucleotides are TGCGCCAGCAGCGGGCAGAACGAGCAGTACTTC.

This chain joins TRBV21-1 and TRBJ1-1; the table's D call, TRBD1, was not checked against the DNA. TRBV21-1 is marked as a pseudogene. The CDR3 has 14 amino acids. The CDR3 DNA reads TGTGCCAGCAGCAAATCCAGGATGAACACTGAAGCTTTCTTT. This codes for CASSKSRMNTEAFF.

The DNA for the CDR3 is TGTGCCAGCGCCGCTTTGGGCAGGGGCACCTACGAGCAGTACTTC. Translation gives CASAALGRGTYEQYF. The V gene is TRBV2, the J gene TRBJ2-7; tentative D call: TRBD1 (6 bases). Germline V gene data show CDR1 as SNHLY and CDR2 as FYNNEI. CDR3 length: 15 amino acids. V gave up 8 bases and J gave up 2 bases, with 19 bases separating them.

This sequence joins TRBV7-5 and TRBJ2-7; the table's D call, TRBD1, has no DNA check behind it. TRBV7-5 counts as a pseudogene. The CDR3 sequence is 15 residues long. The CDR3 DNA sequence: TGTGCCAGAAGCTCTGTCAGGGGGCAGGGTTTGGAGCAGTACTTC. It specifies CARSSVRGQGLEQYF.

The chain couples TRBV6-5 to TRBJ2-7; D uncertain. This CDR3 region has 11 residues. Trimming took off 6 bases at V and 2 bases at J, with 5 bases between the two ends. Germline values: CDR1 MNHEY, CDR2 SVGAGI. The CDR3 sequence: CASSQAYEQYF. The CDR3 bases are TGTGCCAGCAGCCAGGCCTACGAGCAGTACTTC.

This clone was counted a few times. CDR3 region: CASRDGWGDGYTF. The CDR3 DNA reads TGCGCCAGCAGGGACGGATGGGGGGATGGCTACACCTTC. This chain joins TRBV5-1 and TRBJ1-2; tentatively, D is TRBD1 (5 bases). CDR3 length: 13 residues. Germline V CDR1 and CDR2: SGHRS, YFSETQ. Trimming removed 5 bases from V and 6 bases from J, with 14 bases in between.

CDR3 region: CASSLAWGENEQFF. The DNA of the CDR3 is TGCGCCAGCAGCTTGGCCTGGGGGGAGAATGAGCAGTTCTTC. This chain connects TRBV5-1 to TRBJ2-1; weak D call: TRBD2 (6 bases). CDR1 and CDR2 (germline): SGHRS, YFSETQ. The ends were cut back, 0 bases at V and 7 bases at J, with 11 bases in the middle. The CDR3 extends over 14 amino acids.

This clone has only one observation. DNA for the CDR3: TGTGCCAGCAGCTTAGATTTGGGTAGCGGTAGATACCAAGAGACCCAGTACTTC. Protein sequence: CASSLDLGSGRYQETQYF. The genes are TRBV11-3 and TRBJ2-5; possibly TRBD2 for D (6 bases). CDR1 and CDR2 from the germline V gene are SGHNT and YENEEA. This CDR3 comprises 18 residues. The V gene lost 0 bases and the J gene lost 0 bases, with 17 bases spanning the gap. Full variable domain (remainder filled in from reference TRBV11-3 and TRBJ2-5): EAGVVQSPRYKIIEKKQPVAFWCNPISGHNTLYWYLQNLGQGPELLIRYENEEAVDDSQLPKDRFSAERLKGVDSTLKIQPAELGDSAVYLCASSLDLGSGRYQETQYFGPGTRLLVL.

CDR3 nucleotides: TGTGCCAGCAGCCGACAGGCCCAAGAGACCCAGTACTTC. Amino acids: CASSRQAQETQYF. The genes are TRBV6-4 and TRBJ2-5, with D possibly matching TRBD1 (6 bases). CDR1 and CDR2 from the germline V gene are MRHNA and SNTAGT. The ends were cut back, 6 bases at V and 1 base at J, with 9 bases in the middle. This CDR3 has 13 amino acids.